The rows below give T cell receptor beta chains drawn from one sample of a study of cytomegalovirus exposure and HLA in healthy donors. Sequenced by immunoSEQ multiplex PCR; TCRdb stores in-frame clones only, minus some. The table has over 85,000 clones, 55% to 80% seen once. The material sequenced was PBMCs. These receptors came from a human donor in good health. CDR3s include the opening cysteine and the closing phenylalanine or tryptophan. Fields, in order: clone size, D gene, J gene, V gene, CDR3 DNA, CDR3 protein. D genes are given only for firm matches. Clone size appears in some rows only: once, few, many, or a class for an expanded clone.

>-|TRBD2|TRBJ2-2|TRBV5-4
TGTGCCAGCAGCTCGCGGACTAGCGGGACGTCCGGGGAGCTGTTTTTT
CASSSRTSGTSGELFF
>-|-|TRBJ1-2|TRBV6-5
TGTGCCAGCAGTTACAGTAGCCTATATGGCTACACCTTC
CASSYSSLYGYTF
>-|-|TRBJ1-6|TRBV6-1
TGTGCCAGCAGTGTGGCAGGGTTACAGAATTCACCCCTCCACTTT
CASSVAGLQNSPLHF
>few|-|TRBJ2-3|TRBV10-1
TGCGCCAGCAGTGCAGGGTCGACGACAGATACGCAGTATTTT
CASSAGSTTDTQYF
>-|TRBD2|TRBJ2-7|TRBV19
TGTGCCAGTAGTTACTCGTGGCTAGCGGGGTTGATGTACTTC
CASSYSWLAGLMYF
>-|-|TRBJ1-2|TRBV29-1
TGCAGCGTTGAAGCGGAGTTCTATGGCTACACCTTC
CSVEAEFYGYTF
>-|TRBD1|TRBJ2-1|TRBV19
TGTGCCAGTAGTATAGGGGACAGGCCCTACAATGAGCAGTTCTTC
CASSIGDRPYNEQFF
>few|-|TRBJ2-7|TRBV18
TGTGCCAGCTCACCAGGCCAGGGGCTTTACGAGCAGTACTTC
CASSPGQGLYEQYF
>-|TRBD1|TRBJ1-5|TRBV27
TGTGCCAGCAGTCTCCTGGGGACAGGGGAAAGTCAGCATTTT
CASSLLGTGESQHF
>-|TRBD2|TRBJ2-1|TRBV7-6
TGTGCCAGCAGCGCCATAGCGGGAGCAGGCAATGAGCAGTTCTTC
CASSAIAGAGNEQFF
>-|TRBD2|TRBJ2-2|TRBV7-8
TGTGCCAGCAGCTTAGTACTAGCGGGCACCGGGGAGCTGTTTTTT
CASSLVLAGTGELFF
>-|TRBD1|TRBJ2-1|TRBV30
TGTGCCTGGCTGGGGCAGGGGGAATCCTACAATGAGCAGTTCTTC
CAWLGQGESYNEQFF
>few|TRBD1|TRBJ2-7|TRBV6-6
TGTGCCAGCAGTCTCCGGGACAGGGGGCGAGACAAGCAGTACTTC
CASSLRDRGRDKQYF
>-|-|TRBJ2-7|TRBV28
TGTGCCAGCAGCCACAGGAGCGCAACTCGGGCCGAGCAGTACTTC
CASSHRSATRAEQYF
>-|-|TRBJ2-7|TRBV5-1
TGCGCCAGCAGCCGGACTGGCCCGGAGCAGTACTTC
CASSRTGPEQYF
>-|-|TRBJ2-7|TRBV2
TGTGCCAGTTCAACCTACTACGAGCAGTACTTC
CASSTYYEQYF
>few|TRBD1|TRBJ2-5|TRBV19
TGTGCCAGTATCGGGCAGGGGGCACAAGAGACCCAGTACTTC
CASIGQGAQETQYF
>-|-|TRBJ2-7|TRBV19
TGTGCCAGTACCCCCACCCACGGAGTATCATCCTACGAGCAGTACTTC
CASTPTHGVSSYEQYF
>-|-|TRBJ2-2|TRBV9
TGTGCCAGCAGCGACCACTGGGAGGACGCGAACACCGGGGAGCTGTTTTTT
CASSDHWEDANTGELFF
>once|-|TRBJ1-5|TRBV28
TGTGCCAGCAGTTTAGGTTCAGGGGATCAGCCCCAGCATTTT
CASSLGSGDQPQHF
>-|-|TRBJ1-4|TRBV27
TGTGCCAGCAGTTTAGCCCCGAGGGCTAATGAAAAACTGTTTTTT
CASSLAPRANEKLFF
>-|TRBD2|TRBJ2-1|TRBV9
TGTGCCAGCAGCGTAGCGGCTAGCGGCGATTTTCCGGGTGAGCAGTTCTTC
CASSVAASGDFPGEQFF
>-|-|TRBJ2-1|TRBV9
TGTGCCAGCAGCGTAGTTAATAGCGAACCAGGGGAGCAATTCTTC
CASSVVNSEPGEQFF
>-|TRBD2|TRBJ2-3|TRBV19
TGTGCCAGTAGCCGGGGGGGAGGGTTCACAGATACGCAGTATTTT
CASSRGGGFTDTQYF
>-|TRBD2|TRBJ2-5|TRBV7-2
TGTGCCAGCAGCTTATCTTTGGGACTAGCACAAGAGACCCAGTACTTC
CASSLSLGLAQETQYF
>-|TRBD1|TRBJ1-1|TRBV25-1
TGTGCCAGCAGTGAGAGAGACAGGGGGCCGGGCACTGAAGCTTTCTTT
CASSERDRGPGTEAFF
>-|TRBD2|TRBJ2-5|TRBV28
TGTGCCAGCAGTGTAAACGCGGGACTAGCGGGAGAAGAGACCCAGTACTTC
CASSVNAGLAGEETQYF
>once|TRBD1|TRBJ1-5|TRBV30
TGTGCCTGGAGTCCCTCCGGGACAGGGATTTTTAGCAATCAGCCCCAGCATTTT
CAWSPSGTGIFSNQPQHF
>few|-|TRBJ2-1|TRBV11-2
TGTGCCAGCAGCTTAGCCCCGGGACTCGCCCCCTTGGGGTTCTTC
CASSLAPGLAPLGFF
>medium-sized|TRBD1|TRBJ2-7|TRBV19
TGTGCCAGTAAAGGGACAGGATCCTACGAGCAGTACTTC
CASKGTGSYEQYF
>-|-|TRBJ1-2|TRBV5-1
TGCGCCAGCAGCTCCACTGTAAACTATGGCTACACCTTC
CASSSTVNYGYTF
>-|-|TRBJ1-5|TRBV15
TGTGCCACCAGCAGAGATACAGGGACCCATGCTAATCAGCCCCAGCATTTT
CATSRDTGTHANQPQHF